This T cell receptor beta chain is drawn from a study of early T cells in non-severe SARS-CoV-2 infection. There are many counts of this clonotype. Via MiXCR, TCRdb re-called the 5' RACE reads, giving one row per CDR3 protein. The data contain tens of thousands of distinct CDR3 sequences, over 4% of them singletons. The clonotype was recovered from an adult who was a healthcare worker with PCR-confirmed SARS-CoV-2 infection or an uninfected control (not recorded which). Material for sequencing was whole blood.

The CDR3 region has the DNA TGCAGTGCTAGGGGTGGGATGGGACGTTATAATTCACCCCTCCACTTT. It is translated as CSARGGMGRYNSPLHF. This chain uses TRBV20-1 with TRBJ1-6; tentatively, D is TRBD1 (5 bases). Between the trimmed V and J ends, which lost 3 bases and 4 bases, there was a span of 16 bases. The germline V gene has CDR1 DFQATT and CDR2 SNEGSKA (reference sequence). The CDR3 loop spans 16 amino acids.